These 18 T cell receptor beta chains came from one sample sequenced in a study of memory CD4+ T cells and cytomegalovirus serostatus. Single viable CD3+CD4+CD8-CD45RO+ cells were sorted as the memory CD4+ T cells. Measured with immunoSEQ multiplex PCR; TCRdb has only the in-frame clones, and not every one. The sample holds under 55,000 clones, 83% seen once. Sequencing was carried out using memory CD4+ T cells from blood. The origin of the receptors is an adult in good health and CMV-seropositive.

The chain employs TRBV28 and TRBJ1-5; D remains unclear. The V and J ends lost 2 bases and 6 bases respectively, with 5 bases between them. Germline V CDR1 and CDR2: MDHEN, SYDVKM. This CDR3 comprises 12 residues. DNA for the CDR3: TGTGCCAGCAGTTTACCAGGTCAGCCCCAGCATTTT. Translation gives CASSLPGQPQHF.

The sample holds one count of this clone. J is TRBJ2-7 and V is TRBV11-3; either TRBD1 or TRBD2 may supply D (5 bases each). V dropped 1 base and J dropped 4 bases, with 11 bases sitting between them. Germline loops: CDR1 SGHNT, CDR2 YENEEA. The CDR3 has 14 residues. The CDR3 here is CASSLGDGYYEQYF. DNA for the CDR3: TGTGCCAGCAGCTTAGGGGACGGTTATTACGAGCAGTACTTC.

The J gene is TRBJ1-1, the V gene TRBV7-3; D unresolved. Germline lookup yields CDR1 SGHTA and CDR2 FQGTGA. Trimming took 2 bases from V and 7 from J, leaving 11 bases between them. The CDR3 totals 13 residues. In DNA form, the CDR3 reads TGTGCCAGCAGCTTATCGTACAAAAGTGAAGCTTTCTTT. Protein product: CASSLSYKSEAFF. The entire variable domain, with the rest obtained from reference TRBV7-3 and TRBJ1-1, is as follows: GAGVSQTPSNKVTEKGKYVELRCDPISGHTALYWYRQSLGQGPEFLIYFQGTGAADDSGLPNDRFFAVRPEGSVSTLKIQRTERGDSAVYLCASSLSYKSEAFFGQGTRLTVV.

This chain links TRBV7-9 with TRBJ2-6; D is possibly TRBD1 (6 bases). The CDR3 loop spans 14 amino acids. Looked up from germline, CDR1 is SEHNR and CDR2 is FQNEAQ (reference sequence). With 6 bases removed from V and 4 bases from J, the gap between germline ends came to 10 bases. CDR3 amino acids: CASRRGYGANVLTF. The CDR3 DNA reads TGTGCCAGCAGAAGGGGGTACGGGGCCAACGTCCTGACTTTC.

The J gene is TRBJ2-4, the V gene TRBV4-1; TRBD1 matches 8 bases. Germline V gene lookup returns CDR1 MGHRA and CDR2 YSYEKL. V shed 0 bases and J 0 bases; nucleotides not matched to a gene: 4. The CDR3 extends over 17 amino acids. CDR3 nucleotide sequence: TGCGCCAGCAGCCAAGATGAGACAGGGGCAGCCAAAAACATTCAGTACTTC. Amino acid sequence: CASSQDETGAAKNIQYF.

V gene TRBV7-3 combines with J gene TRBJ2-7; a weak D match, TRBD2 (6 bases). The CDR3 runs to 13 residues. Trimming pared 10 bases from V and 4 bases from J, leaving 17 bases between. Germline CDR1 is SGHTA and CDR2 is FQGTGA. CDR3 amino acids: CANLGGTEYEQYF. The DNA of the CDR3 is TGTGCCAACTTGGGCGGGACTGAATACGAGCAGTACTTC.

The V gene is TRBV6-9, the J gene TRBJ1-6; no clear D gene. V dropped 2 bases and J dropped 8 bases, with 13 bases sitting between them. The CDR3 has 15 residues. Germline loops: CDR1 MNHGY, CDR2 SVAAGI. CDR3 coding DNA: TGTGCCAGCAGTTATGGAGAGGTTGGTGATTCACCCCTCCACTTT. Translation gives CASSYGEVGDSPLHF.

The rearrangement uses TRBV29-1 and TRBJ2-1; the D call may be TRBD1 or TRBD2 (5 bases each). Looked up from germline, CDR1 is SQVTM and CDR2 is ANQGSEA. The CDR3 covers 12 residues. Trimming stripped 8 bases from V and 10 bases from J, with 18 bases between. This CDR3 reads CSSRGMVGEQFF. The DNA of the CDR3 is TGCAGCTCGAGGGGAATGGTAGGAGAGCAGTTCTTC.

The V gene is TRBV7-9, the J gene TRBJ1-3; D is unresolved. The germline gives CDR1 SEHNR, CDR2 FQNEAQ (reference sequence). The CDR3 extends over 16 amino acids. The V end was cut by 5 bases, the J end by 1 base, with 15 bases between. CDR3 sequence: CASSPRNLVSGNTIYF. The CDR3 DNA reads as TGTGCCAGCAGCCCTAGGAACCTTGTTTCTGGAAACACCATATATTTT.

V gene TRBV27 combines with J gene TRBJ1-6, with D tentatively TRBD1 (5 bases). The CDR3 sequence is 15 residues long. The germline V gene encodes CDR1 MNHEY and CDR2 SMNVEV (reference sequence). Deletions cut 5 bases from V and 8 bases from J, with 16 bases between. CDR3 sequence (DNA): TGTGCCAGCAGTCTTACAGGTATCAGTCATTCACCCCTCCACTTT. It is translated as CASSLTGISHSPLHF.

The chain is built from TRBV15 and TRBJ2-7; D is uncertain. From germline, CDR1 is LNHNV and CDR2 YYDKDF (reference sequence). Trimming left V 0 bases short and J 0 bases short, with 3 bases between. The CDR3 is made up of 13 amino acids. CDR3 in amino acids: CATSRDTSYEQYF. In DNA form, the CDR3 reads TGTGCCACCAGCAGAGACACCTCCTACGAGCAGTACTTC.

The DNA for the CDR3 is TGTGCCAGCAGCCCAACTAGCGTATCCGGGGAGCTGTTTTTT. As protein: CASSPTSVSGELFF. The chain links TRBV7-9 to TRBJ2-2; the match to TRBD2 covers 7 bases. V was pared by 5 bases and J by 6 bases, with 6 bases of the junction left unmatched. This CDR3 spans 14 amino acids. Germline CDR1 and CDR2: SEHNR and FQNEAQ (reference sequence).

This chain connects TRBV7-2 to TRBJ2-7; D gene unclear. The germline V and J ends were trimmed by 1 base and 8 bases, with 12 bases remaining between them. CDR1 SGHTA and CDR2 FQGNSA come from the germline V gene. The length of the CDR3 is 13 residues. In nucleotides, the CDR3 is TGTGCCAGCAGCTTAGAAGCTAGAGACAAGCAGTACTTC. Protein: CASSLEARDKQYF.

The V call is TRBV2, the J call TRBJ2-1; D unresolved. The CDR3 is made up of 10 amino acids. V lost 9 bases and J 9 bases, leaving 9 bases between the germline ends. Germline CDR1 is SNHLY and CDR2 is FYNNEI. CDR3 nucleotides: TGTGCCAGTAGGTTCACTGAGCAGTTCTTC. It yields the protein CASRFTEQFF.

The rearrangement joins TRBV6-5 to TRBJ1-5; D might be TRBD1 (5 bases). Trimming took off 4 bases at V and 6 bases at J, with 10 bases between the two ends. Germline V gene data show CDR1 as MNHEY and CDR2 as SVGAGI. The CDR3 loop spans 13 amino acids. The CDR3 DNA sequence: TGTGCCAGCAGTTTCCAGGGTGGTCAGCCCCAGCATTTT. Its translation: CASSFQGGQPQHF.

The rearrangement links TRBV25-1 to TRBJ2-3, with 9 nucleotides matching TRBD2. J was trimmed by 5 bases and V by 2 bases; bases with no gene match: 8. Germline loops: CDR1 MGHDK, CDR2 SYGVNS. The CDR3 contains 16 residues. The CDR3 nucleotides are TGTGCCAGCAGTGAAGACGGCGGGAGGGCGGTAGATACGCAGTATTTT. This gives the protein CASSEDGGRAVDTQYF.

This clone appeared once. The rearrangement joins TRBV7-9 to TRBJ1-5; maybe TRBD1 (5 bases). Per germline, CDR1 SEHNR and CDR2 FQNEAQ (reference sequence). The CDR3 length is 15 residues. The ends were cut back, 1 base at V and 8 bases at J, with 15 bases in the middle. The CDR3 sequence is CASSLGTLPTEPQHF. CDR3 in DNA: TGTGCCAGCAGCTTAGGGACACTCCCAACGGAGCCCCAGCATTTT.

The J gene is TRBJ1-1, the V gene TRBV27, with 10 bases lining up with TRBD1. Germline CDR1 reads MNHEY; CDR2 reads SMNVEV (reference sequence). Trimming cost V 6 bases and J 1 base; bases outside gene matches: 17. CDR3 size: 19 residues. CDR3 coding DNA: TGTGCCAGCAGGCGGGACAGGGGTGAATTGGGGAGCGAGAACACTGAAGCTTTCTTT. Encoded protein: CASRRDRGELGSENTEAFF.